Ten or more counts support the clone carrying this T cell receptor (beta chain). The germline V and J ends were trimmed by 3 bases and 6 bases, with 13 bases remaining between them. CDR1 SGDLS and CDR2 YYNGEE come from the germline V gene. The length of the CDR3 is 13 residues. The sample originates from a study of T-cell reconstitution after alpha-beta-depleted transplantation in children. This sample's TCRbeta library carried unique molecular identifier barcodes. TCRdb processed the PCR reads anew with MiXCR; each CDR3 protein has one entry. The repertoire consists of 65,000 to 90,000 distinct CDR3 sequences, with roughly 10% occurring once and the leading ten covering roughly an eighth.

The rearrangement links TRBV9 to TRBJ2-7, with D unresolved. The source of this sequence is a boy aged 10-17 years with acute myeloid leukemia, due to receive a stem cell transplant. The sequences come from PBMCs, collected before TCRalphabeta/CD19-depleted stem cell transplant. The CDR3 sequence is CASSAGVSGEQYF. In DNA form, the CDR3 reads TGTGCCAGCAGCGCCGGAGTATCAGGCGAGCAGTACTTC.